This T cell receptor (beta chain) was identified in a study of Graves' ophthalmopathy and Graves' hyperthyroidism. Study-wide results and caveats: In blood appeared most of the expanded thyroid clonotypes whose frequency exceeded 0.001. From stable hyperthyroidism, ophthalmopathy was separated by a 13-signature model with 87.88% sensitivity and 75% to 84% specificity.

Points on this clonotype: What it binds is unknown.

This CDR3 is built from 16 residues. V was clipped by 4 bases and J by 2 bases, with 21 bases between them. Germline-derived CDR1 and CDR2 are DFQATT and SNEGSKA (reference sequence). Other autoimmune diseases, uncontrolled infections, pregnancy or lactation ruled patients out of participation. Orbital computed tomography and thyroid ultrasound, along with TRAb, serum thyroxine and clinical symptoms, underpinned diagnosis. TCR beta CDR3 amplification used RNA transcripts. Investigators did first-round RT-PCR with HTBI primers, then second-round multiplex PCR. TCRdb ran MiXCR on the multiplex PCR reads and lists one entry per CDR3 protein. The table records around 1.1 million distinct CDR3 sequences, 35% to 40% of them present only once.

This rearrangement joins TRBV20-1 to TRBJ2-7, with D perhaps TRBD2 (6 bases). The sequence came from an adult man with Graves' hyperthyroidism. The specimen was peripheral blood or thyroid tissue (not recorded which). The CDR3 nucleotides are TGCAGTGCTATTACTCGATTGTCTAGCGTTACCTACGAGCAGTACTTC. Translating gives CSAITRLSSVTYEQYF.